These T cell receptor beta chains were read from a single sample in a study of shared clonotypes between healthy human individuals. Clones were read by immunoSEQ multiplex PCR, and TCRdb kept only the in-frame ones, dropping some. The data contain 1.4 million to 1.5 million clones, over 95% of them seen just once; the ten biggest clones take up roughly 1.2%. The sample comprised naive CD4+ T cells sorted from blood. Receptors were obtained from a man aged 25-40 years in good health. Each CDR3 is given with its conserved first and last residue. A D gene is named only where the DNA matches it firmly. A row's size may be missing; if present it is once, few, many or a size class.

TRBJ1-5 - TRBV5-5 - CASSLAGGDQPQHF TGTGCCAGCAGCTTGGCCGGAGGTGATCAGCCCCAGCATTTT
TRBJ2-1 - TRBV7-8 - CASSLRRVGFSYNEQFF TGTGCCAGCAGCTTAAGACGAGTTGGTTTCTCCTACAATGAGCAGTTCTTC
TRBJ2-4 - TRBV15 - CATSRATGQRNRQGNIQYF TGTGCCACCAGCAGAGCGACGGGGCAAAGGAATCGTCAAGGAAACATTCAGTACTTC
TRBJ1-1 once TRBV29-1 TRBD1 CSVDLGQGATEAFF TGCAGCGTTGATTTGGGACAGGGCGCCACTGAAGCTTTCTTT
TRBJ2-1 - TRBV28 - CASSLSTGSYNEQFF TGTGCCAGCAGTTTATCAACTGGCTCCTACAATGAGCAGTTCTTC
TRBJ2-3 - TRBV29-1 - CSVGRGASTDTQYF TGCAGCGTTGGCAGGGGGGCTAGCACAGATACGCAGTATTTT
TRBJ2-7 - TRBV5-4 TRBD2 CASTQGLAGEYEQYF TGTGCCAGCACCCAGGGACTAGCGGGAGAATACGAGCAGTACTTC
TRBJ2-1 - TRBV5-1 TRBD2 CASSSGRTSGNNEQFF TGCGCCAGCAGCTCAGGCCGGACTAGCGGGAACAATGAGCAGTTCTTC
TRBJ1-3 once TRBV18 - CASSPKRSGNTIYF TGTGCCAGCTCACCAAAACGCTCTGGAAACACCATATATTTT
TRBJ2-4 - TRBV15 TRBD2 CATSRPGLAGGTKNIQYF TGTGCCACCAGCAGACCGGGACTAGCGGGAGGAACCAAAAACATTCAGTACTTC
TRBJ1-2 - TRBV7-9 - CASSLADYGYTF TGTGCCAGCAGCTTGGCGGACTATGGCTACACCTTC
TRBJ1-1 - TRBV7-3 - CASSTTGQVRAFF TGTGCCAGCAGCACGACAGGACAAGTTCGGGCTTTCTTT
TRBJ2-7 - TRBV5-8 TRBD2 CASSGGSRSYEQYF TGTGCCAGCAGCGGCGGGAGTCGCTCCTACGAGCAGTACTTC
TRBJ2-3 - TRBV28 - CASRPGTDTQYF TGTGCCAGCAGGCCGGGCACAGATACGCAGTATTTT
TRBJ1-5 - TRBV10-2 - CASSERDQPQHF TGCGCCAGCAGTGAGAGGGACCAGCCCCAGCATTTT
TRBJ2-5 - TRBV19 TRBD1 CASRALGTGGGEETQYF TGTGCCAGTAGGGCCCTCGGGACAGGAGGTGGAGAAGAGACCCAGTACTTC
TRBJ2-2 - TRBV30 - CAWSVTLGPGELFF TGTGCCTGGAGTGTAACTTTGGGGCCCGGGGAGCTGTTTTTT
TRBJ2-1 - TRBV5-4 - CASSLGDQNYNEQFF TGTGCCAGCAGCTTGGGAGACCAGAACTACAATGAGCAGTTCTTC